The rows below give T cell receptor beta chains drawn from one sample of a study of T cell repertoires in cytomegalovirus infection. TCRdb redid the calling of the reads with MiXCR, one entry per CDR3 protein. In the table there are approximately 170,000 distinct CDR3 sequences, 17% of which are singletons. The specimen sequenced was CD8+ T cells from PBMCs. The receptor source for this set is a human donor in good health (CMV status not recorded). Some clones in this sample may be carry-over from other donors' samples. The CDR3 runs from the conserved cysteine through the conserved F or W. D genes are given only for firm matches. Only some rows state a clone size, as once, few, many or a class for expanded clones.

once	TRBD2	TRBV7-8	TRBJ2-7	TGTGCCAGCAGCCTCCCTAGCGGGGGGAACTACGAGCAGTACTTC	CASSLPSGGNYEQYF
many	TRBD2	TRBV7-9	TRBJ2-1	TGTGCCAGCAACATCGTTAGAACGGGAGGCGCCTACAATGAGCAGTTCTTC	CASNIVRTGGAYNEQFF
many	NA	TRBV7-8	TRBJ2-1	TGTGCCAGCAGCTTAGAGTCTGCTGGAGCGGCATTCTACAATGAGCAGTTCTTC	CASSLESAGAAFYNEQFF
NA	TRBD2	TRBV7-2	TRBJ2-7	TGTGCCAGCAGCTTTAGCGGGAGTAGCTCCTACGAGCAGTACTTC	CASSFSGSSSYEQYF
few	TRBD2	TRBV7-9	TRBJ2-2	TGTGCCAGCAGCTCCCCGATAGCAGTGACTAGCGGGAGTACCCTCACCGGGGAGCTGTTTTTT	CASSSPIAVTSGSTLTGELFF
few	NA	TRBV6-2/TRBV6-3	TRBJ2-1	TGTGCCAGCAGTTACTCGAGGCCCCCTAGAAATGAGCAGTTCTTC	CASSYSRPPRNEQFF
NA	NA	TRBV28	TRBJ2-7	TGTGCCAGCAGCCGTGGACAATACGACGAGCAGTACTTC	CASSRGQYDEQYF
few	NA	TRBV5-1	TRBJ2-1	TGCGCCAGTACCCCCTCGGCTGGTGAGCAGTTCTTC	CASTPSAGEQFF
NA	NA	TRBV28	TRBJ2-7	TGTGCCAGCGTCGACTCGAGTGAGCAGTACTTC	CASVDSSEQYF
many	TRBD2	TRBV7-8	TRBJ2-7	TGTGCCAGCAGCACCGGGACTAGCGGGAGGGCCAGCTACGAGCAGTACTTC	CASSTGTSGRASYEQYF
NA	TRBD2	TRBV7-2	TRBJ2-1	TGTGCCAGCAGCCACGCTAGCGGCTACAATGAGCAGTTCTTC	CASSHASGYNEQFF
NA	NA	TRBV29-1	TRBJ2-7	TGCAGCGTTGAAACAGGGAGAAACGAGCAGTACTTC	CSVETGRNEQYF
NA	TRBD2	TRBV5-1	TRBJ2-7	TGCGCCAGCAGCTTCATAGCGGGAGACGGCTACGAGCAGTACTTC	CASSFIAGDGYEQYF
NA	NA	TRBV2	TRBJ1-2	TGTGCCAGCCTAGGAAACTATGGCTACACCTTC	CASLGNYGYTF
few	NA	TRBV12-3/TRBV12-4	TRBJ2-6	TGTGCCAGCAGTTTGGAGCTTTCTGGGGCCAACGTCCTGACTTTC	CASSLELSGANVLTF
few	NA	TRBV14	TRBJ2-7	TGTGCCAGCAGTCCAACAGGGTTGGGGGGCTACGAGCAGTACTTC	CASSPTGLGGYEQYF
once	NA	TRBV6-1	TRBJ2-2	TGTGCCAGCATATCGGCCAGGGGCGGTCAGACCGGGGAGCTGTTTTTT	CASISARGGQTGELFF
many	NA	TRBV7-9	TRBJ2-4	TGTGCCAGCAGCCCTCATACTGTGCCGAGGAACATTCAGTACTTC	CASSPHTVPRNIQYF
few	NA	TRBV7-6	TRBJ1-1	TGTGCCAGCAGCTTATCCGACGGGGACACTGAAGCTTTCTTT	CASSLSDGDTEAFF
NA	NA	TRBV7-6	TRBJ2-6	TGTGCCAGCAGCTCCCAGAGCCTTTCTGGGGCCAACGTCCTGACTTTC	CASSSQSLSGANVLTF
few	NA	TRBV7-2	TRBJ1-1	TGTGCCAGCAGCTTCGCCTCGGGGAACACTGAAGCTTTCTTT	CASSFASGNTEAFF
few	TRBD2	TRBV6-2/TRBV6-3	TRBJ2-1	TGTGCCAGCAGTTACCGACTAGCGGAGCCTTACAATGAGCAGTTCTTC	CASSYRLAEPYNEQFF
NA	TRBD1	TRBV20-1	TRBJ1-2	TGCAGTGCAAGGGACAGGGGTAACTATGGCTACACCTTC	CSARDRGNYGYTF
NA	TRBD2	TRBV7-8	TRBJ2-1	TGTGCCAGCAGCGACCTAGCGGGGGGGTGGTACAATGAGCAGTTCTTC	CASSDLAGGWYNEQFF
NA	NA	TRBV6-2/TRBV6-3	TRBJ1-5	TGTGCCAGCAGTTTCGGTGTCGGGGCGGCTCAGCCCCAGCATTTT	CASSFGVGAAQPQHF
NA	NA	TRBV12-5	TRBJ1-5	TGTGCTAGTGGAACAGGAGGGCAGCCCCAGCATTTT	CASGTGGQPQHF
NA	NA	TRBV6-6	TRBJ2-1	TGTGCCAGCAGTCCGCGGGGTAAAAGCTCCTACAATGAGCAGTTCTTC	CASSPRGKSSYNEQFF
NA	TRBD1	TRBV10-3	TRBJ2-3	TGTGCCACCGGGGGACAGGGGTCAGATACGCAGTATTTT	CATGGQGSDTQYF
NA	NA	TRBV20-1	TRBJ2-4	TGCAGTGCTAGAGAGGGCAGGGTGAAAAACATTCAGTACTTC	CSAREGRVKNIQYF
medium-sized	TRBD1	TRBV7-3	TRBJ1-6	TGTGCCAGCGCCCGAACAGGGGGGAATTCACCCCTCCACTTT	CASARTGGNSPLHF
NA	NA	TRBV28	TRBJ2-7	TGTGCCAGCAGTTTTTACGGCGGGGAGAGGTTCTACGAGCAGTACTTC	CASSFYGGERFYEQYF
NA	NA	TRBV20-1	TRBJ2-1	TGCAGTGCTCCAGACCGCTCCTACAATGAGCAGTTCTTC	CSAPDRSYNEQFF
few	NA	TRBV12-3/TRBV12-4	TRBJ1-1	TGTGCCAGCAGTTTGACAGTTACTGAAGCTTTCTTT	CASSLTVTEAFF
NA	NA	TRBV29-1	TRBJ1-2	TGCAGCGTTGGACTCCGCTATGGCTACACCTTC	CSVGLRYGYTF
few	NA	TRBV7-6	TRBJ2-2	TGTGCCAGCAGCTTAGCCTCCCACACCGGGGAGCTGTTTTTT	CASSLASHTGELFF
few	NA	TRBV28	TRBJ2-7	TGTGCCAGCTGCCCCTTGGGGACACCATCCTACGAGCAGTACTTC	CASCPLGTPSYEQYF
NA	NA	TRBV9	TRBJ2-1	TGTGCCAGCAGCGTAGAGTCGGCTACGCATGAGCAGTTCTTC	CASSVESATHEQFF
NA	TRBD2	TRBV27	TRBJ2-3	TGTGCCAGCAGTTTTACACTAGCGGCAGATACGCAGTATTTT	CASSFTLAADTQYF